Each of the 21 T cell receptor beta chains below was sequenced from the same sample in a study of cytomegalovirus exposure and HLA in healthy donors. The table came from immunoSEQ multiplex PCR; TCRdb's copy has only in-frame clones and leaves some out. The sample contains a few hundred thousand clones, about 90% of which appear only once. What was sequenced was PBMCs. The receptors derive from a young woman in good health and CMV-seronegative.

The chain recombines TRBV30 with TRBJ1-6; D gene unclear. The CDR3 runs 16 residues. Per germline, CDR1 GTSNPN and CDR2 SVGIG (reference sequence). V gave up 0 bases and J gave up 0 bases, with 9 bases separating them. The CDR3 loop is CAWSVPRSSYNSPLHF. Here the CDR3 DNA reads TGTGCCTGGAGTGTTCCCCGGAGCTCCTATAATTCACCCCTCCACTTT. The whole variable domain, filled in from reference TRBV30 and TRBJ1-6, reads SQTIHQWPATLVQPVGSPLSLECTVEGTSNPNLYWYRQAAGRGLQLLFYSVGIGQISSEVPQNLSASRPQDRQFILSSKKLLLSDSGFYLCAWSVPRSSYNSPLHFGNGTRLTVT.

This chain links TRBV7-6 with TRBJ2-1; 8 bases agree with TRBD2. J gave up 3 bases and V 1 base, and 5 bases lay outside the gene matches. CDR1 is SGHVS, CDR2 FNYEAQ, per germline. The CDR3 covers 16 residues. This CDR3 is CASSLGLRGVYNEQFF. The CDR3 DNA is TGTGCCAGCAGCTTAGGGTTGCGGGGGGTCTACAATGAGCAGTTCTTC.

The chain has TRBV27 and TRBJ2-1; D gene unclear. CDR3 length: 13 amino acids. V was pared by 4 bases and J by 6 bases, with 10 bases between. Germline assignment: CDR1 MNHEY and CDR2 SMNVEV (reference sequence). CDR3 sequence (DNA): TGTGCCAGCAGTTCTACAGCTACCAATGAGCAGTTCTTC. The encoded protein is CASSSTATNEQFF.

The chain couples TRBV5-6 to TRBJ2-1; 7 bases line up with TRBD1. The germline V gene has CDR1 SGHDT and CDR2 YYEEEE. V shed 3 bases, J shed 9 bases, and the junction held 6 bases outside the gene matches. This CDR3 is built from 13 residues. CDR3 sequence: CASSSTTGSEQFF. The DNA of the CDR3 is TGTGCCAGCAGCTCCACGACAGGGTCTGAGCAGTTCTTC. The whole variable domain, filled in from reference TRBV5-6 and TRBJ2-1, reads DAGVTQSPTHLIKTRGQQVTLRCSPKSGHDTVSWYQQALGQGPQFIFQYYEEEERQRGNFPDRFSGHQFPNYSSELNVNALLLGDSALYLCASSSTTGSEQFFGPGTRLTVL.

This sequence joins TRBV5-6 and TRBJ1-4; D not resolved. The CDR3 runs 13 residues. The V end lost 0 bases, the J end lost 5 bases, and 5 bases lay between the germline ends. The V gene's germline CDR1 is SGHDT and CDR2 YYEEEE. CDR3 DNA sequence: TGTGCCAGCAGCTTGGCCATCAATGAAAAACTGTTTTTT. It is translated as CASSLAINEKLFF.

This clone is a singleton in its sample. Other DNA sequences in the sample encode the same CDR3. V and J are TRBV28 and TRBJ1-4; a possible D gene is TRBD1 (5 bases). The CDR3 loop spans 14 amino acids. Germline V gene sequence: CDR1 MDHEN, CDR2 SYDVKM. Deletions cut 3 bases from V and 0 bases from J, with 5 bases between. The CDR3 region has the DNA TGTGCCAGCAGTTTCAGGGCAACTAATGAAAAACTGTTTTTT. Its translation: CASSFRATNEKLFF. Filled out from reference TRBV28 and TRBJ1-4, the complete variable domain reads DVKVTQSSRYLVKRTGEKVFLECVQDMDHENMFWYRQDPGLGLRLIYFSYDVKMKEKGDIPEGYSVSREKKERFSLILESASTNQTSMYLCASSFRATNEKLFFGSGTQLSVL.

The V gene is TRBV28, the J gene TRBJ1-1; no clear D gene. This CDR3 comprises 13 residues. Germline CDR1 reads MDHEN; CDR2 reads SYDVKM. V dropped 8 bases and J dropped 4 bases, with 14 bases sitting between them. The CDR3 protein is CASRSRRVTEAFF. DNA for the CDR3: TGTGCCAGCCGTTCTCGGCGGGTCACTGAAGCTTTCTTT. Filled out from reference TRBV28 and TRBJ1-1, the complete variable domain reads DVKVTQSSRYLVKRTGEKVFLECVQDMDHENMFWYRQDPGLGLRLIYFSYDVKMKEKGDIPEGYSVSREKKERFSLILESASTNQTSMYLCASRSRRVTEAFFGQGTRLTVV.

The gene calls are TRBV27 and TRBJ1-4; D perhaps matches TRBD1 (5 bases). The V end was cut by 5 bases, the J end by 7 bases, with 14 bases between. This CDR3 spans 14 amino acids. The germline V gene has CDR1 MNHEY and CDR2 SMNVEV (reference sequence). CDR3: CASSRWTQGEKLFF. The CDR3, as DNA: TGTGCCAGCAGTAGGTGGACCCAGGGTGAAAAACTGTTTTTT.

V and J are TRBV7-9 and TRBJ1-3; D gene uncertain. Germline V gene data show CDR1 as SEHNR and CDR2 as FQNEAQ (reference sequence). This CDR3 has 14 residues. Trimming took off 5 bases at V and 0 bases at J, with 8 bases between the two ends. The CDR3 sequence is CASSDSDSGNTIYF. Here the CDR3 DNA reads TGTGCCAGCAGCGACTCAGACTCTGGAAACACCATATATTTT.

This clone was seen a few times. This rearrangement joins TRBV19 to TRBJ1-5; TRBD1 is a possible D gene (6 bases). CDR3 size: 16 residues. From germline, CDR1 is LNHDA and CDR2 SQIVND (reference sequence). Trimming removed 3 bases at V and 0 bases at J, with 12 bases between. The CDR3 here is CASSIPQGYSNQPQHF. The CDR3 coding sequence is TGTGCCAGTAGTATCCCACAGGGATATAGCAATCAGCCCCAGCATTTT.

This clone was recorded once. V usage is TRBV28 and J usage is TRBJ1-4; D remains unclear. The CDR3 extends over 12 amino acids. In germline, CDR1 is MDHEN, CDR2 SYDVKM. V lost 8 bases and J 4 bases, leaving 8 bases between the germline ends. The CDR3 reads CASEGFNEKLFF. DNA of the CDR3: TGTGCCAGCGAGGGCTTTAATGAAAAACTGTTTTTT.

The J gene is TRBJ2-1, the V gene TRBV25-1; TRBD2 agrees at 9 bases. The length of the CDR3 is 14 residues. Germline CDR1 reads MGHDK; CDR2 reads SYGVNS. V gave up 2 bases and J gave up 5 bases; unmatched junction bases: 1. CDR3 in amino acids: CASSEAGGNNEQFF. The CDR3 DNA follows: TGTGCCAGCAGTGAAGCGGGGGGGAACAATGAGCAGTTCTTC.

The J gene is TRBJ2-7, the V gene TRBV10-3; tentatively, D is TRBD2 (6 bases). Trimming pared 6 bases from V and 0 bases from J, leaving 9 bases between. The CDR3 covers 13 residues. From germline, CDR1 is ENHRY and CDR2 SYGVKD. Here the CDR3 reads CAIRPGDSYEQYF. CDR3 DNA sequence: TGTGCCATCAGACCGGGAGACTCCTACGAGCAGTACTTC.

The J gene is TRBJ1-6, the V gene TRBV7-6; 10 bases line up with TRBD1. The CDR3 covers 16 residues. Germline V gene sequence: CDR1 SGHVS, CDR2 FNYEAQ. V trimming: 0 bases; J trimming: 10 bases; junction bases outside the gene matches: 6. The CDR3 DNA sequence: TGTGCCAGCAGCTTAGCGGTAGGACAGGGGGAATCACCCCTCCACTTT. Translating it yields CASSLAVGQGESPLHF.

The rearrangement links TRBV29-1 to TRBJ2-4; 7 bases are a match to TRBD2. The germline CDR1 and CDR2 sequences are SQVTM and ANQGSEA. This CDR3 has 15 amino acids. V shed 1 base and J 3 bases; nucleotides not matched to a gene: 6. The CDR3 nucleotides read TGCAGCGTTGAAGTTCGGGGGGACGGCAAAAACATTCAGTACTTC. This codes for CSVEVRGDGKNIQYF.

This chain connects TRBV6-1 to TRBJ1-3; no clear D gene. The CDR3 length is 11 residues. Germline loops: CDR1 MNHNS, CDR2 SASEGT. DNA of the CDR3: TGTGCTTTCCTCTCTGGAAACACCATATATTTT. Its translation is CAFLSGNTIYF.

The rearrangement joins TRBV7-2 to TRBJ2-2; tentative D call: TRBD2 (5 bases). CDR1 and CDR2 from the germline V gene are SGHTA and FQGNSA. The CDR3 length is 15 residues. Between the trimmed V and J ends, which lost 1 base and 0 bases, there was a span of 6 bases. CDR3 sequence reads: CASSLVASNTGELFF. CDR3 bases: TGTGCCAGCAGCTTAGTAGCGTCGAACACCGGGGAGCTGTTTTTT.

The V call is TRBV27, the J call TRBJ1-2, with 10 bases lining up with TRBD1. There are 18 residues in the CDR3. Looked up from germline, CDR1 is MNHEY and CDR2 is SMNVEV (reference sequence). The J segment lost 4 bases and the V segment lost 6 bases, leaving 17 bases of the junction unmatched. CDR3: CASRKETGGLSFPYGYTF. DNA of the CDR3: TGTGCCAGCAGGAAAGAGACAGGGGGCTTGAGTTTTCCCTATGGCTACACCTTC.

This clone was detected once. The gene calls are TRBV7-3 and TRBJ2-7, with a possible D match to TRBD2 (7 bases). Between the trimmed V and J ends, which lost 1 base and 2 bases, there was a span of 12 bases. The CDR3 loop spans 15 amino acids. Germline V gives CDR1 SGHTA, CDR2 FQGTGA. The CDR3 nucleotides read TGTGCCAGCAGCTTAATAGGGGGGGCGACCTACGAGCAGTACTTC. It is translated as CASSLIGGATYEQYF.

A single count supports this clone. The rearrangement uses TRBV6-1 and TRBJ1-1; TRBD1 might be the D (5 bases). The CDR3 consists of 12 residues. V was shortened by 4 bases and J by 8 bases, with 11 bases between the two germline ends. Germline V CDR1 and CDR2: MNHNS, SASEGT. CDR3 loop: CASSAGGWEAFF. The CDR3 region has the DNA TGTGCCAGCAGTGCGGGGGGATGGGAAGCTTTCTTT.

The CDR3 DNA sequence: TGTGCCAGCAGTTTAGGGGGAGGGGAGGGCGAGCAGTACTTC. Translating it yields CASSLGGGEGEQYF. The chain joins TRBV28 to TRBJ2-7, with 7 bases identical to TRBD2. The CDR3 contains 14 residues. J gave up 6 bases and V 2 bases, and 7 bases lay outside the gene matches. The germline gives CDR1 MDHEN, CDR2 SYDVKM.